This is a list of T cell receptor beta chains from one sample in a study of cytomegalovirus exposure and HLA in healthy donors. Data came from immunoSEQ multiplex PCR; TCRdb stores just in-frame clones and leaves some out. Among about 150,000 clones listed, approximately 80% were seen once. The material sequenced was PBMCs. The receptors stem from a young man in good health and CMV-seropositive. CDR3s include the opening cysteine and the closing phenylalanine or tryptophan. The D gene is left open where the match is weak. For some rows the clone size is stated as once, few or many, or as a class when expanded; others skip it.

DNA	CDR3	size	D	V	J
TGTGCCAGCAGTTCGATACCCCTCGGACTAGCGGGCCTTTCGCAGACCCAGTACTTC	CASSSIPLGLAGLSQTQYF	once	TRBD2	TRBV27	TRBJ2-5
TGCGCCAGCAGCCAGACGACGGGGAACACTGAAGCTTTCTTT	CASSQTTGNTEAFF	.	.	TRBV4-3	TRBJ1-1
TGCGCCAGCAGCTTGGATTCGGGTAGCGGTATGAACACTGAAGCTTTCTTT	CASSLDSGSGMNTEAFF	.	.	TRBV5-1	TRBJ1-1
TGTGCCAGCAGTCTGACTACCGGGTCCTACAATGAGCAGTTCTTC	CASSLTTGSYNEQFF	.	.	TRBV9	TRBJ2-1
TGCAGCGTAGGTGACAGGGGGCGAAATTACAACAATGAGCAGTTCTTC	CSVGDRGRNYNNEQFF	.	TRBD1	TRBV29-1	TRBJ2-1
TGTGCCAGCAGCTTAGTTGGCGGCACACAAGAGACCCAGTACTTC	CASSLVGGTQETQYF	.	.	TRBV7-2	TRBJ2-5
TGTGCCAGTAGTATCCAGGGGAACACTGAAGCTTTCTTT	CASSIQGNTEAFF	.	.	TRBV19	TRBJ1-1
TGTGCCAGCAGCTCAACCCTGGACCTAGCGGGAGGTAACAATGAGCAGTTCTTC	CASSSTLDLAGGNNEQFF	.	TRBD2	TRBV13	TRBJ2-1
TGTGCCAGTAGTAAGGTCGGGGGGGACAGGGCTAGTCGGGAGGGCCCAAACTACGAGCAGTACTTC	CASSKVGGDRASREGPNYEQYF	.	.	TRBV19	TRBJ2-7
TGTGCCAGCAGAGGGACAGGGCGGAAGCCCCAGCATTTT	CASRGTGRKPQHF	.	TRBD1	TRBV25-1	TRBJ1-5
TGTGCCAGCAGCTTAAGCGGACAGTTGAACACTGAAGCTTTCTTT	CASSLSGQLNTEAFF	.	.	TRBV5-4	TRBJ1-1
TGTGCCAGCAGCCTGGGGCGGGAAGAAAATGAGCAGTTCTTC	CASSLGREENEQFF	.	.	TRBV4-2	TRBJ2-1
TGTGCCAGCAGTAGGACTAGCGGGAAGGGAGAGCAGTTCTTC	CASSRTSGKGEQFF	.	TRBD2	TRBV2	TRBJ2-1
TGTGCCAGTAGGACAGGGCTTACTAACTATGGCTACACCTTC	CASRTGLTNYGYTF	.	TRBD1	TRBV19	TRBJ1-2
TGTGCCAGCAGCTTGGATCCTAGCGTCGAGCAGTTCTTC	CASSLDPSVEQFF	.	.	TRBV7-9	TRBJ2-1
TGTGCCAGCAGTTCGAGGACAGCCTACGAGCAGTACTTC	CASSSRTAYEQYF	.	.	TRBV6-5	TRBJ2-7
TGTGCCAGCAGCTTAGGGACTAGCGGAACCTACGAGCAGTACTTC	CASSLGTSGTYEQYF	.	TRBD2	TRBV7-9	TRBJ2-7
TGTGCCAGCAGCTTGAGCGGGAGGTACACTGAAGCTTTCTTT	CASSLSGRYTEAFF	.	.	TRBV5-6	TRBJ1-1
TGTGCCAGCAGCCCACAGGGGACCCATAGCAATCAGCCCCAGCATTTT	CASSPQGTHSNQPQHF	once	TRBD1	TRBV7-9	TRBJ1-5
TGTGCCAGCAGTGGGGGGGCTGCCAGCTACGAGCAGTACTTC	CASSGGAASYEQYF	.	.	TRBV9	TRBJ2-7
TGTGCCAGCAGCCCCAAGGACAGGGCAGCCTACGAGCAGTACTTC	CASSPKDRAAYEQYF	.	TRBD1	TRBV9	TRBJ2-7
TGTGCCAGCAGCTTAGGAGGTGGCGGGAAGGCAGATAATGAGCAGTTCTTC	CASSLGGGGKADNEQFF	.	.	TRBV7-9	TRBJ2-1
TGTGCCAGTAGTATGGGCTTCAACTCCTACAATGAGCAGTTCTTC	CASSMGFNSYNEQFF	.	.	TRBV19	TRBJ2-1
TGTGCCAGCAGTTTAGGGGGCGCGGGCAATCAGCCCCAGCATTTT	CASSLGGAGNQPQHF	once	.	TRBV28	TRBJ1-5
TGTGCCAGCAGCTCTGAAAGGACACCCAGTAATACGCAGTATTTT	CASSSERTPSNTQYF	once	.	TRBV7-8	TRBJ2-3
TGTGCCACCAGCCGGGGGGGACAGGGGTGCGAGCAGTACTTC	CATSRGGQGCEQYF	once	TRBD1	TRBV15	TRBJ2-7
TGTGCCAGCAGACGTGGACAGGGACGCCTTTACGAGCAGTACTTC	CASRRGQGRLYEQYF	few	TRBD1	TRBV5-5	TRBJ2-7
TGTGCCAGCACCGTAACCTCGGACAGGGGTGGCAATGAGCAGTTCTTC	CASTVTSDRGGNEQFF	few	TRBD1	TRBV7-2	TRBJ2-1
TGTGCTAGTGGTTTGGGTACAGAGACGGGGGAGCAGTACTTC	CASGLGTETGEQYF	.	.	TRBV12-5	TRBJ2-7
TGTGCCAGCAGCTTAGGGCCGAGGAACACCGAAGCTTTTTTT	CASSLGPRNTEAFF	.	.	TRBV7-2	TRBJ1-1
TGTGCCAGCAGCTTACTAGGGGGAAATGAGCAGTTCTTC	CASSLLGGNEQFF	.	.	TRBV11-2	TRBJ2-1
TGTGCCAGTAGTGCAACTAGCGGGAGGCTGTACGAGCAGTACTTC	CASSATSGRLYEQYF	.	TRBD2	TRBV19	TRBJ2-7
TGTGCCAGCAGTTACCTAGCCGCGTCCTCTGGAAACACCATCTATTTT	CASSYLAASSGNTIYF	.	.	TRBV6-5	TRBJ1-3
TGCGCCAGCAGCTTGGTTAGCCTAGCGTGGGAGGAAGGGTACAATGAGCAGTTCTTC	CASSLVSLAWEEGYNEQFF	.	.	TRBV5-1	TRBJ2-1
TGTGCCAGTAGTATAACAGGGGCCGAGGAGACCCAGTACTTC	CASSITGAEETQYF	.	TRBD1	TRBV19	TRBJ2-5
TGTGCCAGCAGCCAAAGATTCGGGACAGACACAGATACGCAGTATTTT	CASSQRFGTDTDTQYF	.	TRBD1	TRBV4-2	TRBJ2-3
TGTGCCAGCAGCACATCAGGTCTTTCCTACGAGCAGTACTTC	CASSTSGLSYEQYF	.	.	TRBV7-8	TRBJ2-7
TGTGCCAGCAGTTTATCGGTGACAGGGTCTGGTCAGCCCCAGCATTTT	CASSLSVTGSGQPQHF	.	TRBD1	TRBV27	TRBJ1-5
TGTGCCAGCAGCCCGACAGGAGTTGCAACTAATGAAAAACTGTTTTTT	CASSPTGVATNEKLFF	.	.	TRBV28	TRBJ1-4
TGTGCCAGCCGCCCACCAGGGTTCGGAAACACCATATATTTT	CASRPPGFGNTIYF	.	.	TRBV6-5	TRBJ1-3
TGTGCCAGCAGCCCAAATGGGGCTGTCTACAATGAGCAGTTCTTC	CASSPNGAVYNEQFF	.	.	TRBV7-3	TRBJ2-1
TGTGCCAGCAGTCGACTAGCGGGAGGTGGAGAGACCCAGTACTTC	CASSRLAGGGETQYF	.	TRBD2	TRBV6-5	TRBJ2-5